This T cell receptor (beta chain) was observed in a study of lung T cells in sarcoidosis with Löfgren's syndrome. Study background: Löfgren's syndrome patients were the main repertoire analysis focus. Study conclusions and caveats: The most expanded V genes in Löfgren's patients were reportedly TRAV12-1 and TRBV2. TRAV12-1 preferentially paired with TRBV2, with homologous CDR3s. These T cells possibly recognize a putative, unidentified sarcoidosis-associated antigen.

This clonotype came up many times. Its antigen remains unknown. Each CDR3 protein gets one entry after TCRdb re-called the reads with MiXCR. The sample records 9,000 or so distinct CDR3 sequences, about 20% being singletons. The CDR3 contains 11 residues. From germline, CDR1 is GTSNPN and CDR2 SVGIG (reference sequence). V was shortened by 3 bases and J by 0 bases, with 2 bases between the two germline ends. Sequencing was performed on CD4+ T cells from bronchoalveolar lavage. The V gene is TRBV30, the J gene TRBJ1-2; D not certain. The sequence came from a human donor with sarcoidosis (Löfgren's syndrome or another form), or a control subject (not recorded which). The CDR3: CAWSTNYGYTF. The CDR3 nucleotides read TGTGCCTGGAGCACTAACTATGGCTACACCTTC.